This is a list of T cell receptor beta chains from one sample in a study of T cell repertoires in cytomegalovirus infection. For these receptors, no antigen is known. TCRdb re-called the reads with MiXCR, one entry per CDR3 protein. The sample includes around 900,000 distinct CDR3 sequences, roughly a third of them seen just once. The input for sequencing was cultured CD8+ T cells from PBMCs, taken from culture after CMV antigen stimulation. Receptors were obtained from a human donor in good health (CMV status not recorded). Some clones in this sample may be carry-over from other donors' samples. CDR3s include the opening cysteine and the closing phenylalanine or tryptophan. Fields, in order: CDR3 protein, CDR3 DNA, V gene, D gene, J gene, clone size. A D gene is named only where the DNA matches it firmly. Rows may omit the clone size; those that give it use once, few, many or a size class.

CDR3 protein: CASSPWGNRDGYTF
CDR3 DNA: TGTGCCAGCAGTCCATGGGGCAATAGGGATGGCTACACCTTC
V gene: TRBV7-2
D gene: NA
J gene: TRBJ1-2
clone size: many

CDR3 protein: CASSQDQGAGQPQHF
CDR3 DNA: TGCGCCAGCAGCCAAGATCAGGGGGCAGGGCAGCCCCAGCATTTT
V gene: TRBV4-3
D gene: TRBD1
J gene: TRBJ1-5
clone size: few

CDR3 protein: CASSTGTSGGDNNEQFF
CDR3 DNA: TGTGCCAGCAGTACCGGGACTAGCGGGGGGGATAACAATGAGCAGTTTTTC
V gene: TRBV12-3/TRBV12-4
D gene: TRBD2
J gene: TRBJ2-1
clone size: few

CDR3 protein: CSVEDGQDFDEQFF
CDR3 DNA: TGCAGCGTTGAAGACGGACAGGATTTCGATGAGCAGTTCTTC
V gene: TRBV29-1
D gene: TRBD1
J gene: TRBJ2-1
clone size: once

CDR3 protein: CASSDSGQEEANYGYTF
CDR3 DNA: TGTGCCAGCAGTGACTCGGGGCAGGAGGAAGCTAACTATGGCTACACCTTC
V gene: TRBV6-4
D gene: NA
J gene: TRBJ1-2
clone size: NA

CDR3 protein: CSAFRTGVFNYGYTF
CDR3 DNA: TGCAGTGCTTTCCGGACCGGAGTCTTTAACTATGGCTACACCTTC
V gene: TRBV20-1
D gene: NA
J gene: TRBJ1-2
clone size: NA

CDR3 protein: CASAGGWGQPQHF
CDR3 DNA: TGTGCCAGCGCAGGGGGGTGGGGTCAGCCCCAGCATTTT
V gene: TRBV6-5
D gene: TRBD1
J gene: TRBJ1-5
clone size: few

CDR3 protein: CASSPFRDRGNYGYTF
CDR3 DNA: TGTGCCAGCAGTCCATTCCGGGACCGAGGTAACTATGGCTACACCTTC
V gene: TRBV6-1
D gene: NA
J gene: TRBJ1-2
clone size: NA

CDR3 protein: CASSSPISGENEQFF
CDR3 DNA: TGTGCCAGCAGTTCCCCAATTAGCGGGGAAAATGAGCAGTTCTTC
V gene: TRBV27
D gene: TRBD2
J gene: TRBJ2-1
clone size: few

CDR3 protein: CASSGAAADADTQYF
CDR3 DNA: TGTGCCAGTAGCGGAGCGGCGGCGGACGCAGATACGCAGTATTTT
V gene: TRBV19
D gene: NA
J gene: TRBJ2-3
clone size: few

CDR3 protein: CASSLGPANYGYTF
CDR3 DNA: TGTGCCAGCAGCTTGGGGCCCGCTAACTATGGCTACACCTTC
V gene: TRBV7-6
D gene: NA
J gene: TRBJ1-2
clone size: many

CDR3 protein: CASSLGTIETQYF
CDR3 DNA: TGTGCCAGCAGCTTAGGGACAATAGAGACCCAGTACTTC
V gene: TRBV12-3/TRBV12-4
D gene: NA
J gene: TRBJ2-5
clone size: NA

CDR3 protein: CASSQEVGMLDQPQHF
CDR3 DNA: TGTGCCAGCAGCCAAGAGGTAGGGATGCTGGATCAGCCCCAGCATTTT
V gene: TRBV4-2
D gene: NA
J gene: TRBJ1-5
clone size: NA

CDR3 protein: CASSLLREVLADTQYF
CDR3 DNA: TGTGCCAGCAGCCTTCTTCGAGAGGTGTTAGCAGATACGCAGTATTTT
V gene: TRBV7-9
D gene: NA
J gene: TRBJ2-3
clone size: few

CDR3 protein: CASSLQRAGELFF
CDR3 DNA: TGTGCCAGCAGTCTTCAGAGAGCTGGGGAGCTGTTTTTT
V gene: TRBV27
D gene: NA
J gene: TRBJ2-2
clone size: few

CDR3 protein: CSARLTSGGLTGELFF
CDR3 DNA: TGCAGTGCTAGACTGACTAGCGGGGGGTTAACCGGGGAGCTGTTTTTT
V gene: TRBV20-1
D gene: TRBD2
J gene: TRBJ2-2
clone size: NA

CDR3 protein: CASSDRDANTEAFF
CDR3 DNA: TGTGCCAGCAGCGACAGGGACGCGAACACTGAAGCTTTCTTT
V gene: TRBV5-4
D gene: TRBD1
J gene: TRBJ1-1
clone size: NA

CDR3 protein: CASSPGEALWANVLTF
CDR3 DNA: TGTGCCAGCAGCCCAGGCGAGGCCCTCTGGGCCAACGTCCTGACTTTC
V gene: TRBV7-9
D gene: NA
J gene: TRBJ2-6
clone size: NA

CDR3 protein: CAATQGLSYGYTF
CDR3 DNA: TGTGCCGCCACACAGGGCCTTTCATATGGCTACACCTTC
V gene: TRBV19
D gene: NA
J gene: TRBJ1-2
clone size: NA

CDR3 protein: CASSGAQGSPGNTIYF
CDR3 DNA: TGTGCCAGTAGTGGGGCACAGGGCTCACCTGGAAACACCATATATTTT
V gene: TRBV19
D gene: NA
J gene: TRBJ1-3
clone size: NA

CDR3 protein: CASKTTSGGRTDTQYF
CDR3 DNA: TGTGCCAGCAAGACGACTAGCGGGGGCCGCACAGATACGCAGTATTTT
V gene: TRBV27
D gene: TRBD2
J gene: TRBJ2-3
clone size: NA

CDR3 protein: CASTVGGLDGYTF
CDR3 DNA: TGTGCCAGCACCGTGGGGGGGCTCGATGGCTACACCTTC
V gene: TRBV7-9
D gene: NA
J gene: TRBJ1-2
clone size: NA

CDR3 protein: CASSPSGRVETQYF
CDR3 DNA: TGTGCCAGCAGCCCTAGCGGCCGAGTAGAGACCCAGTACTTC
V gene: TRBV11-2
D gene: TRBD2
J gene: TRBJ2-5
clone size: NA

CDR3 protein: CASSSDRVGEKLFF
CDR3 DNA: TGTGCCAGCAGCTCGGACAGGGTTGGTGAAAAACTGTTTTTT
V gene: TRBV6-2/TRBV6-3
D gene: TRBD1
J gene: TRBJ1-4
clone size: few

CDR3 protein: CASSLPGYPLDEQFF
CDR3 DNA: TGTGCCAGCAGCTTACCGGGATATCCCCTTGATGAGCAGTTCTTC
V gene: TRBV5-6
D gene: NA
J gene: TRBJ2-1
clone size: NA

CDR3 protein: CASSLGGGLERKLFF
CDR3 DNA: TGTGCCAGCAGTTTGGGCGGGGGCCTAGAGAGAAAACTGTTTTTT
V gene: TRBV27
D gene: NA
J gene: TRBJ1-4
clone size: NA

CDR3 protein: CASSVGDATYEQYF
CDR3 DNA: TGTGCCAGCAGCGTAGGGGACGCCACCTACGAGCAGTACTTC
V gene: TRBV9
D gene: NA
J gene: TRBJ2-7
clone size: NA

CDR3 protein: CASSLARKRGMSGELFF
CDR3 DNA: TGTGCCAGCAGCCTGGCTCGGAAGCGGGGGATGTCCGGGGAGCTGTTTTTT
V gene: TRBV7-2
D gene: TRBD2
J gene: TRBJ2-2
clone size: many

CDR3 protein: CASSAGLAGGPLQETQYF
CDR3 DNA: TGTGCCAGCAGCGCGGGACTAGCGGGGGGGCCTCTCCAAGAGACCCAGTACTTC
V gene: TRBV11-3
D gene: TRBD2
J gene: TRBJ2-5
clone size: few

CDR3 protein: CASSPGWRGLEQYF
CDR3 DNA: TGTGCCAGCAGCCCCGGTTGGCGGGGACTCGAGCAGTACTTC
V gene: TRBV5-4
D gene: NA
J gene: TRBJ2-7
clone size: NA

CDR3 protein: CAIVAGPRGSNEQFF
CDR3 DNA: TGTGCCATCGTAGCGGGTCCCAGGGGGTCCAATGAGCAGTTCTTC
V gene: TRBV10-3
D gene: NA
J gene: TRBJ2-1
clone size: few

CDR3 protein: CASSSGKQPQHF
CDR3 DNA: TGTGCCAGCAGCTCGGGGAAACAGCCCCAGCATTTT
V gene: TRBV5-6
D gene: NA
J gene: TRBJ1-5
clone size: NA

CDR3 protein: CVSSQGDEAFF
CDR3 DNA: TGTGTCAGCAGCCAAGGAGACGAAGCTTTCTTT
V gene: TRBV4-2
D gene: NA
J gene: TRBJ1-1
clone size: NA

CDR3 protein: CASSAGTSWGQGTQYF
CDR3 DNA: TGTGCCAGCAGCGCTGGGACTAGTTGGGGACAAGGGACCCAGTACTTC
V gene: TRBV5-6
D gene: TRBD2
J gene: TRBJ2-5
clone size: NA

CDR3 protein: CASKDRSPYNEQFF
CDR3 DNA: TGTGCCAGCAAAGACCGTTCCCCCTACAATGAGCAGTTCTTC
V gene: TRBV12-3/TRBV12-4
D gene: NA
J gene: TRBJ2-1
clone size: many

CDR3 protein: CASSFSGGAWTGELFF
CDR3 DNA: TGTGCCAGCAGTTTTAGCGGGGGGGCCTGGACCGGGGAGCTGTTTTTT
V gene: TRBV7-6
D gene: TRBD2
J gene: TRBJ2-2
clone size: many

CDR3 protein: CASSPPPNYEQYF
CDR3 DNA: TGTGCCAGCAGCCCCCCCCCCAACTACGAGCAGTACTTC
V gene: TRBV7-9
D gene: NA
J gene: TRBJ2-7
clone size: NA

CDR3 protein: CSASPRDRGQPQHF
CDR3 DNA: TGCAGTGCTAGCCCCAGGGACAGGGGTCAGCCCCAGCATTTT
V gene: TRBV20-1
D gene: TRBD1
J gene: TRBJ1-5
clone size: NA

CDR3 protein: CATSDRGSTEAFF
CDR3 DNA: TGTGCCACCAGTGATCGGGGGAGCACTGAAGCTTTCTTT
V gene: TRBV24-1
D gene: NA
J gene: TRBJ1-1
clone size: few